The T cell receptor beta chain described here comes from a study of metastatic and nonmetastatic thyroid tumors. Study observations and caveats: Compared with benign nodules, malignant thyroid tumors were reported to have significantly higher TCR beta diversity in both blood and tumor.

Ahead of thyroid surgery, no patient had received treatment of any kind. This clone was found many times. No antigen is known for it. Per the original data handling: Clinicopathological groups of papillary thyroid cancer showed CDR3 differences that were used to build a distant-metastasis classifier. With MiXCR, TCRdb reprocessed the PCR reads. Here the V and J calls rest on TCRdb's processing, not on the authors' analysis. This sample yields about 53,000 clones, of which around 20% are seen a single time; 4% to 5% belongs to the top ten. CDR1 and CDR2 from the germline V gene are GTSNPN and SVGIG (reference sequence). V gave up 7 bases and J gave up 5 bases, with 19 bases separating them. The CDR3 has 14 residues.

This clonotype was sampled from a female donor with papillary thyroid cancer or a benign thyroid nodule (not recorded which). Some clones in this sample may be carry-over from other donors' samples. Material: blood. This chain connects TRBV30 to TRBJ2-3; the D gene is possibly TRBD2 (6 bases). The CDR3 loop reads CASGGAGIRDTQYF. The CDR3 nucleotides read TGTGCCTCCGGCGGCGCGGGAATACGAGATACGCAGTATTTT.